These 16 T cell receptor beta chains were sequenced from one sample in a study of PD-1 blockade in classical Hodgkin lymphoma. Repertoires were generated with immunoSEQ multiplex PCR, while TCRdb's copy carries only in-frame clones and drops some. This table holds about 47,000 clones, roughly 80% found once. Specified time point: cycle 4 day 1 (C4D1), after 5 to 7 weeks of nivolumab. Every patient had relapsed following autologous stem cell transplantation, and cohorts differed in brentuximab vedotin exposure. The sequencing here drew on peripheral blood mononuclear cells (PBMCs), taken before the fourth cycle of nivolumab. The receptor set was obtained from a human donor with classical Hodgkin lymphoma.

The chain joins TRBV21-1 to TRBJ1-6; the table's D gene call, TRBD1, was not cross checked with the DNA. TRBV21-1 is listed as a pseudogene. This CDR3 region has 17 residues. CDR3 bases: TGTGCCAGCAGCAGCACAGGGTCCCTCTCCTATAATTCACCCCTCCACTTT. Translated, it gives CASSSTGSLSYNSPLHF.

This sequence joins TRBV7-9 and TRBJ2-4; TRBD1 is a possible D gene (6 bases). CDR1 SEHNR and CDR2 FQNEAQ come from the germline V gene (reference sequence). V lost 5 bases and J 2 bases, leaving 16 bases between the germline ends. CDR3 length: 16 amino acids. This CDR3 reads CASSLWQGQTKNIQYF. In DNA form, the CDR3 reads TGTGCCAGCAGCCTCTGGCAGGGACAAACCAAAAACATTCAGTACTTC.

This chain connects TRBV5-4 to TRBJ2-3, with 9 bases that match TRBD2. Germline CDR1 and CDR2: SGHNT and YYREEE (reference sequence). The CDR3 is 17 residues long. J was trimmed by 0 bases and V by 2 bases; bases with no gene match: 7. CDR3 coding DNA: TGTGCCAGCAGCTTTCTTAGCGGGGGCCCGAGCACAGATACGCAGTATTTT. This gives the protein CASSFLSGGPSTDTQYF.

This clone came up a few times. The genes are TRBV19 and TRBJ1-2, with D possibly matching TRBD1 (6 bases). Germline lookup yields CDR1 LNHDA and CDR2 SQIVND (reference sequence). The CDR3 loop spans 13 amino acids. Trimming removed 3 bases from V and 4 bases from J, with 9 bases in between. CDR3 loop: CASSMDSSYGYTF. The CDR3 DNA follows: TGTGCCAGTAGTATGGACAGCAGCTATGGCTACACCTTC.

V and J are TRBV11-3 and TRBJ2-1; D perhaps matches TRBD1 (6 bases). Trimming shortened V by 1 base and J by 12 bases, and 10 bases separated the two germline ends. Germline V lookup: CDR1 SGHNT, CDR2 YENEEA. The length of the CDR3 is 12 residues. In DNA, the CDR3 is TGTGCCAGCAGCTTAGGCGAGACAGGGCAGTTCTTC. Residues: CASSLGETGQFF. Full variable domain (rest looked up from reference TRBV11-3 and TRBJ2-1): EAGVVQSPRYKIIEKKQPVAFWCNPISGHNTLYWYLQNLGQGPELLIRYENEEAVDDSQLPKDRFSAERLKGVDSTLKIQPAELGDSAVYLCASSLGETGQFFGPGTRLTVL.

The chain combines TRBV7-3 with TRBJ2-1, with TRBD2 matching over 13 bases. The CDR3 loop spans 14 amino acids. V lost 6 bases to trimming and J lost 9 bases; unmatched junction nucleotides: 5. In germline, CDR1 is SGHTA, CDR2 FQGTGA. In DNA, the CDR3 is TGTGCCAGCAGATCGGGACTAGCGGGAAGTGAGCAGTTCTTC. Protein: CASRSGLAGSEQFF. Looking up the rest from reference TRBV7-3 and TRBJ2-1 gives the full variable domain: GAGVSQTPSNKVTEKGKYVELRCDPISGHTALYWYRQSLGQGPEFLIYFQGTGAADDSGLPNDRFFAVRPEGSVSTLKIQRTERGDSAVYLCASRSGLAGSEQFFGPGTRLTVL.

The V call is TRBV14, the J call TRBJ2-3; the D gene is possibly TRBD2 (5 bases). Per the germline V gene, CDR1 is SGHDN and CDR2 is FVKESK. V lost 4 bases, J lost 0 bases, and 11 bases lay in between. The CDR3 extends over 15 amino acids. This CDR3 reads CASSLGGSSTDTQYF. CDR3 DNA sequence: TGTGCCAGCAGCCTTGGCGGGTCTAGCACAGATACGCAGTATTTT.

The gene calls are TRBV6-6 and TRBJ2-2, with 10 bases aligning to TRBD1. The CDR3 runs to 15 residues. Unmatched junction bases numbered 1, after V lost 5 bases and J lost 1 base. Germline V lookup: CDR1 MNHNY, CDR2 SVGAGI (reference sequence). The CDR3 sequence is CASSDRGRNTGELFF. CDR3 DNA sequence: TGTGCCAGCAGTGACAGGGGGCGGAACACCGGGGAGCTGTTTTTT.

The CDR3 DNA reads TGTGCCAGCAGTACTAGGGCGAACACCGGGGAGCTGTTTTTT. Translation gives CASSTRANTGELFF. The chain recombines TRBV25-1 with TRBJ2-2, with D possibly TRBD2 on 5 matching bases. The CDR3 covers 14 residues. Germline V gene data show CDR1 as MGHDK and CDR2 as SYGVNS. Trimming removed 5 bases from V and 0 bases from J, with 7 bases in between.

This clone was detected only once. The rearrangement joins TRBV9 to TRBJ1-3, with no clear D. Trimming took off 1 base at V and 2 bases at J, with 13 bases between the two ends. The CDR3 covers 16 residues. The germline V gene encodes CDR1 SGDLS and CDR2 YYNGEE. The DNA of the CDR3 is TGTGCCAGCAGCGTAACTGGCCCCGGGGCTGGAAACACCATATATTTT. Encoded protein: CASSVTGPGAGNTIYF.

The chain has TRBV7-9 and TRBJ1-1; unclear D gene. The V end was cut by 5 bases, the J end by 0 bases, with 13 bases between. The CDR3 runs to 15 residues. CDR1 and CDR2 (germline): SEHNR, FQNEAQ (reference sequence). The CDR3 sequence is CASSRTDTMNTEAFF. The CDR3, as DNA: TGTGCCAGCAGCCGGACGGATACTATGAACACTGAAGCTTTCTTT. Variable domain in full (rest from reference TRBV7-9 and TRBJ1-1): DTGVSQNPRHKITKRGQNVTFRCDPISEHNRLYWYRQTLGQGPEFLTYFQNEAQLEKSRLLSDRFSAERPKGSFSTLEIQRTEQGDSAMYLCASSRTDTMNTEAFFGQGTRLTVV.

The J gene is TRBJ2-2, the V gene TRBV25-1, with 13 nucleotides matching TRBD2. This CDR3 contains 17 residues. Germline V gene data show CDR1 as MGHDK and CDR2 as SYGVNS. J gave up 2 bases and V 5 bases, and 5 bases lay outside the gene matches. The CDR3: CASSPGLAGANTGELFF. Here the CDR3 DNA reads TGTGCCAGCAGTCCCGGACTAGCGGGAGCCAACACCGGGGAGCTGTTTTTT.

V gene TRBV4-1 combines with J gene TRBJ1-2, with 7 bases fitting TRBD1. Germline V gene lookup returns CDR1 MGHRA and CDR2 YSYEKL. V dropped 5 bases and J dropped 2; count of bases not matched to a gene: 5. This CDR3 contains 14 residues. The CDR3 DNA reads as TGCGCCAGCAGCGAGAAGACAGGGAACTATGGCTACACCTTC. This codes for CASSEKTGNYGYTF.

The chain has TRBV21-1 and TRBJ2-1; the table's D call TRBD2 went unverified against the DNA. TRBV21-1 is designated a pseudogene. CDR3 length: 15 residues. The CDR3 spells CASSKLTGGYNEQFF. DNA of the CDR3: TGTGCCAGCAGCAAATTAACGGGGGGCTACAATGAGCAGTTCTTC.

On this clone: At one boundary the junction diverges from the germline segment, which might be a read error. This chain links TRBV7-7 with TRBJ2-1; D is unresolved. The CDR3 has 13 amino acids. In germline, CDR1 is SSHAT, CDR2 FNYEAQ (reference sequence). The chain's CDR3 is CASSEDLYNEQFF. DNA of the CDR3: TGTGCTAGCAGTGAGGACCTCTACAATGAGCAGTTCTTC.

The chain has TRBV30 and TRBJ1-2; D is uncertain. This CDR3 comprises 14 residues. The ends were cut back, 2 bases at V and 1 base at J, with 11 bases in the middle. CDR1 is GTSNPN, CDR2 SVGIG, per germline (reference sequence). The CDR3 DNA reads TGTGCCTGGAGTCACCCGGCGGTTAACTATGGCTACACCTTC. Translating it yields CAWSHPAVNYGYTF.